The clone carrying this T cell receptor (beta chain) appeared a few times. This entry is derived from a study of T cells after yellow fever vaccination. A single record per CDR3 protein comes from TCRdb applying MiXCR to the 5' RACE reads. The sample records approximately 340,000 distinct CDR3 sequences, over 8% being singletons. Germline V lookup: CDR1 GTSNPN, CDR2 SVGIG (reference sequence). The CDR3 length is 17 residues. After removal of 0 bases from V and 5 bases from J, the junction contained 10 bases not matched to a gene. The sample was PBMCs, taken on the day of the first yellow fever vaccination. This clonotype was sampled from a man between 18 and 35 years old who received the YFV17D yellow fever vaccine. The chain carries TRBV30 and TRBJ2-2, with 9 bases matching TRBD2. The CDR3 protein is CAWSVRGGGVPTGELFF. In nucleotides, the CDR3 is TGTGCCTGGAGTGTACGAGGCGGGGGGGTTCCGACCGGGGAGCTGTTTTTT.